The next 22 T cell receptor beta chains were all read from a single sample in a study of spatial heterogeneity in lung cancer. These TCRs' antigens remain unknown. MiXCR, applied by TCRdb to the 5' RACE reads, yields one record per CDR3 protein. The sample has about 28,000 distinct CDR3 sequences, around 7% seen once; the top ten hold about 25%. Study-wide results and limits: How many expanded intratumoral alpha and beta TCRs were present tracked the tumor mutation count, which was a count of nonsynonymous mutations.

Time point denoted: sample taken at primary tumor resection. The input for sequencing was lung tumor tissue, taken at surgery. The origin of the receptors is a male donor with early-stage non-small cell lung cancer.

At least ten counts were recorded for this clonotype. This chain links TRBV7-2 with TRBJ2-2; 10 bases agree with TRBD2. The CDR3 is 15 amino acids. CDR1 SGHTA and CDR2 FQGNSA come from the germline V gene. V lost 2 bases to trimming and J lost 3 bases; unmatched junction nucleotides: 0. The DNA for the CDR3 is TGTGCCAGCAGCTTACTAGCGGGGGACACCGGGGAGCTGTTTTTT. This translates into CASSLLAGDTGELFF.

This clonotype has a count of ten or more. The DNA of the CDR3 is TGTGCCAGCAGTTTCCGGGGGGCCCTCTCCTACAATGAGCAGTTCTTC. Translation: CASSFRGALSYNEQFF. The chain carries TRBV6-5 and TRBJ2-1, with D maybe TRBD2 (7 bases). Germline CDR1 and CDR2: MNHEY and SVGAGI. The ends were cut back, 4 bases at V and 0 bases at J, with 13 bases in the middle. CDR3 length equals 16 residues.

This clonotype was counted a single time. V gene TRBV20-1 combines with J gene TRBJ1-6; D ambiguous. V lost 0 bases, J lost 9 bases, and 3 bases lay in between. The germline gives CDR1 DFQATT, CDR2 SNEGSKA (reference sequence). The CDR3 spans 11 residues. CDR3 region: CSARDSSPLHF. In DNA, the CDR3 is TGCAGTGCTAGAGATAGTTCACCCCTCCACTTT.

This clonotype was seen at least ten times. The chain couples TRBV10-3 to TRBJ2-1; D gene uncertain. V was clipped by 0 bases and J by 8 bases, with 8 bases between them. The germline V gene encodes CDR1 ENHRY and CDR2 SYGVKD. This CDR3 spans 13 amino acids. CDR3: CAISESRRDEQFF. CDR3 nucleotide sequence: TGTGCCATCAGTGAGTCGAGGCGCGATGAGCAGTTCTTC.

There are a few counts of this clonotype. CDR3 in DNA: TGTGCCAGCAGCTGGGACAGGGTGAACTATGGCTACACCTTC. This translates into CASSWDRVNYGYTF. V is TRBV6-5 and J is TRBJ1-2; 9 bases are shared with TRBD1. CDR3 size: 14 residues. Trimming removed 6 bases from V and 2 bases from J; junction bases left unmatched: 4. Germline V gives CDR1 MNHEY, CDR2 SVGAGI.

Many counts were recorded for this clonotype. The V and J genes are TRBV6-5 and TRBJ2-3; D call uncertain. Germline CDR1 is MNHEY and CDR2 is SVGAGI. The CDR3 has 14 residues. V was cut by 3 bases and J by 2 bases, with 9 bases left in between. The CDR3 DNA is TGTGCCAGCAGTTATCGGCAGACCACAGATACGCAGTATTTT. Translating gives CASSYRQTTDTQYF.

This clonotype was observed at least ten times. The rearrangement joins TRBV13 to TRBJ1-6, with 9 bases lining up with TRBD1. Losses at the gene ends were 5 bases for V and 10 bases for J; bases not matched to a gene: 6. The CDR3 has 14 residues. Looked up from germline, CDR1 is PRHDT and CDR2 is FYEKMQ (reference sequence). CDR3: CASSVTGGRSPLHF. The CDR3 DNA reads as TGTGCCAGCAGCGTTACAGGGGGCAGGTCACCCCTCCACTTT.

This clonotype ranks as medium-sized. The rearrangement joins TRBV20-1 to TRBJ1-1; D not resolved. Germline V gene sequence: CDR1 DFQATT, CDR2 SNEGSKA (reference sequence). Trimming removed 0 bases at V and 1 base at J, with 9 bases between. This CDR3 is 14 amino acids long. The CDR3 loop reads CSARDEGRNTEAFF. CDR3 DNA sequence: TGCAGTGCTAGAGATGAAGGGAGGAACACTGAAGCTTTCTTT.

The V call is TRBV2, the J call TRBJ2-3, with 9 bases that match TRBD1. Germline assignment: CDR1 SNHLY and CDR2 FYNNEI. J gave up 2 bases and V 8 bases, and 2 bases lay outside the gene matches. The CDR3 has 13 amino acids. In DNA form, the CDR3 reads TGTGCCAGCGGGACAGGGTACACAGATACGCAGTATTTT. Translated, it gives CASGTGYTDTQYF.

This clonotype was counted at least ten times. The rearrangement links TRBV5-1 to TRBJ1-4; a possible D gene is TRBD1 (6 bases). CDR3 size: 13 residues. Germline V gene data show CDR1 as SGHRS and CDR2 as YFSETQ. Trimming took 8 bases from V and 3 from J, leaving 11 bases between them. CDR3 in DNA: TGCGCCAGTTTCGGGGGGCCTAATGAAAAACTGTTTTTT. This sequence encodes CASFGGPNEKLFF.

This clonotype was detected only a few times. This sequence joins TRBV7-2 and TRBJ2-7; D remains ambiguous. The CDR3 contains 15 residues. Trimming left V 5 bases short and J 0 bases short, with 14 bases between. Germline lookup yields CDR1 SGHTA and CDR2 FQGNSA. CDR3 amino acids: CASSINPLGSYEQYF. In DNA form, the CDR3 reads TGTGCCAGCAGCATAAACCCCCTCGGCTCCTACGAGCAGTACTTC.

Many counts were recorded for this clonotype. The V and J genes are TRBV20-1 and TRBJ2-3; 8 bases fit TRBD2. The V and J ends lost 3 bases and 4 bases, in that order; junction bases with no gene match: 0. Germline V lookup: CDR1 DFQATT, CDR2 SNEGSKA (reference sequence). CDR3 length: 12 amino acids. The CDR3 DNA follows: TGCAGTGCTAGCGGGGGGGCAGATACGCAGTATTTT. Its protein product is CSASGGADTQYF.

The table lists this clonotype with many counts. In DNA, the CDR3 is TGTGCCAGCAGTGACAACAGATACAATCAGCCCCAGCATTTT. It codes for CASSDNRYNQPQHF. The V call is TRBV6-2 or TRBV6-3, the J call TRBJ1-5; no reliable D call. The CDR3 is 14 residues long. CDR1 is MNHEY and CDR2 is SVGEGT in the germline V gene. Trimming cost V 5 bases and J 3 bases, with 11 bases left between them.

This clonotype was observed many times. This chain joins TRBV19 and TRBJ2-1; TRBD2 agrees at 8 bases. Germline V gene lookup returns CDR1 LNHDA and CDR2 SQIVND (reference sequence). The ends lost 3 bases at V and 9 bases at J; junction bases unmatched: 7. This CDR3 comprises 14 residues. In nucleotides, the CDR3 is TGTGCCAGTAGTATCCCGGGGGGGCCTTCTGAGCAGTTCTTC. As protein: CASSIPGGPSEQFF.

The chain employs TRBV5-6 and TRBJ2-1; possible D gene TRBD2, 5 bases. V was clipped by 0 bases and J by 5 bases, with 9 bases between them. The CDR3 loop spans 14 amino acids. Germline V lookup: CDR1 SGHDT, CDR2 YYEEEE. This chain's CDR3 is CASSLADLDNEQFF. The CDR3 DNA is TGTGCCAGCAGCTTGGCGGACTTGGACAATGAGCAGTTCTTC.

This clonotype has at least ten counts. V and J are TRBV7-6 and TRBJ1-5; TRBD1 might be the D (5 bases). The V and J ends lost 3 bases and 0 bases respectively, with 12 bases between them. Germline CDR1 and CDR2: SGHVS and FNYEAQ. This CDR3 spans 16 amino acids. CDR3 nucleotides: TGTGCCAGCAGCTTGGGGCCCCACTATAGCAATCAGCCCCAGCATTTT. The encoded protein is CASSLGPHYSNQPQHF. Full variable domain (rest looked up from reference TRBV7-6 and TRBJ1-5): GAGVSQSPRYKVTKRGQDVALRCDPISGHVSLYWYRQALGQGPEFLTYFNYEAQQDKSGLPNDRFSAERPEGSISTLTIQRTEQRDSAMYRCASSLGPHYSNQPQHFGDGTRLSIL.

This clonotype has at least ten counts. The chain is built from TRBV4-3 and TRBJ2-7, with D perhaps matching TRBD2 (6 bases). There are 15 residues in the CDR3. Trimming left V 3 bases short and J 2 bases short, with 14 bases between. Germline CDR1 is LGHNA and CDR2 is YSLEER. The CDR3 reads CASSQLRDGPYEQYF. CDR3 DNA: TGCGCCAGCAGCCAGCTGCGGGACGGTCCCTACGAGCAGTACTTC.

This clonotype appeared many times. The V gene is TRBV10-3, the J gene TRBJ2-1; 7 positions agree with TRBD2. CDR3 length equals 16 residues. CDR1 and CDR2 (germline): ENHRY, SYGVKD. The V gene end was trimmed by 0 bases and the J gene end by 6 bases; junction bases not matched to a gene: 8. The DNA of the CDR3 is TGTGCCATCAGTGAGTCGAGGAGCGGGACCCTCAATGAGCAGTTCTTC. Its protein product is CAISESRSGTLNEQFF.

The chain links TRBV19 to TRBJ2-5; D is possibly TRBD1 (5 bases). The CDR3 covers 13 residues. CDR1 is LNHDA and CDR2 is SQIVND in the germline V gene (reference sequence). Trimming stripped 9 bases from V and 2 bases from J, with 13 bases between. The CDR3 protein is CASSRQTQETQYF. The DNA of the CDR3 is TGTGCCAGCAGCCGACAGACTCAAGAGACCCAGTACTTC.

This clonotype was found many times. The rearrangement uses TRBV7-6 and TRBJ1-2, with D unresolved. The CDR3 runs 14 residues. With 5 bases removed from V and 10 bases from J, the gap between germline ends came to 20 bases. Germline V gene data show CDR1 as SGHVS and CDR2 as FNYEAQ. The CDR3 here is CASSPGAIGIHYTF. The DNA of the CDR3 is TGTGCCAGCAGCCCAGGTGCGATAGGTATTCACTACACCTTC.

This clonotype was detected ten times or more. The germline gene is not matched at one end of the junction; a read error may be the cause. The rearrangement joins TRBV20-1 to TRBJ2-7, with 7 nucleotides matching TRBD1. Germline CDR1 DFQATT, CDR2 SNEGSKA (reference sequence). The CDR3 totals 12 residues. The CDR3 sequence: CSAQVRDSPRDF. The CDR3 DNA reads TGCAGTGCTCAGGTCCGGGACAGCCCGAGGGACTTC.

This clonotype was detected many times. The rearrangement joins TRBV25-1 to TRBJ1-1; D might be TRBD1 (5 bases). The V end was cut by 1 base, the J end by 4 bases, with 10 bases between. Germline V gives CDR1 MGHDK, CDR2 SYGVNS. This CDR3 is 14 amino acids long. DNA for the CDR3: TGTGCCAGCAGTGAATTCGGGGGGGTCACTGAAGCTTTCTTT. Translating gives CASSEFGGVTEAFF.